These T cell receptor beta chains were read from a single sample in a study of cytomegalovirus exposure and HLA in healthy donors. TCRdb's copy holds only in-frame clones and misses some; the assay was immunoSEQ multiplex PCR. Its table records roughly 140,000 clones. Material for sequencing was PBMCs. These receptors all come from a middle-aged man in good health and CMV-seronegative. Both conserved end residues are part of each CDR3. Fields, in order: V gene, D gene, J gene, CDR3 DNA, CDR3 protein. A D gene is named only where the DNA matches it firmly.

V: TRBV5-1; D: TRBD1; J: TRBJ1-5; DNA: TGCGCCAGCAGCTGGGACAGCAGCAATCAGCCCCAGCATTTT; CDR3: CASSWDSSNQPQHF
V: TRBV7-2; D: TRBD1; J: TRBJ1-1; DNA: TGTGCCAGCAGCTTCCAGGGGGCGAACACTGAAGCTTTCTTT; CDR3: CASSFQGANTEAFF
V: TRBV27; D: TRBD2; J: TRBJ2-2; DNA: TGTGCCAGCAGTTTATTAGTAGCTTTCGGACTAGCGGGGGGGCAATCCGGGGAGCTGTTTTTT; CDR3: CASSLLVAFGLAGGQSGELFF
V: TRBV7-9; D: TRBD1; J: TRBJ1-1; DNA: TGTGCCAGCAGCTTAGAGACAGGGATGAACACTGAAGCTTTCTTT; CDR3: CASSLETGMNTEAFF
V: TRBV5-6; D: .; J: TRBJ1-3; DNA: TGTGCCAGCACCCAGGGATTTCCTGGAAACACCATATATTTT; CDR3: CASTQGFPGNTIYF
V: TRBV5-1; D: TRBD2; J: TRBJ2-7; DNA: TGCGCCAGCAGCTTGGGGCGGGGGTCCTACGAGCAGTACTTC; CDR3: CASSLGRGSYEQYF
V: TRBV5-1; D: .; J: TRBJ1-1; DNA: TGCGCCAGCAGCTTGACAGGGATGAACACTGAAGCTTTCTTT; CDR3: CASSLTGMNTEAFF
V: TRBV18; D: TRBD1; J: TRBJ1-2; DNA: TGTGCCAGCTCTCAGCCGGGACAGAACTCCTATGGCTACACCTTC; CDR3: CASSQPGQNSYGYTF
V: TRBV19; D: .; J: TRBJ2-7; DNA: TGTGCCAGTAGTCCCCAGGGCCCCTACGAGCAGTACTTC; CDR3: CASSPQGPYEQYF
V: TRBV28; D: TRBD1; J: TRBJ1-2; DNA: TGTGCCAGCAGTTTACACCGGGACAGGGGAGATGGCTACACCTTC; CDR3: CASSLHRDRGDGYTF
V: TRBV7-2; D: TRBD2; J: TRBJ2-1; DNA: TGTGCCAGCAGCCAAGCCTCTGCGGGGGGATTCTTC; CDR3: CASSQASAGGFF
V: TRBV7-9; D: TRBD1; J: TRBJ2-5; DNA: TGTGCCAGCAGCTTAGGGACAGGGGGTGTGGAAGAGACCCAGTACTTC; CDR3: CASSLGTGGVEETQYF
V: TRBV6-5; D: .; J: TRBJ1-1; DNA: TGTGCCAGCAGTTACTCGCGGGTTGAGAGAACTGAAGCTTTCTTT; CDR3: CASSYSRVERTEAFF
V: TRBV28; D: TRBD2; J: TRBJ2-5; DNA: TGTGCCAGCAGTGAAACTAGCGGGGGGGCGGAGACCCAGTACTTC; CDR3: CASSETSGGAETQYF
V: TRBV6-6; D: TRBD1; J: TRBJ2-7; DNA: TGTGCCAGCAGACCGGGACAGGGGGCTTACGAGCAGTACTTC; CDR3: CASRPGQGAYEQYF
V: TRBV9; D: .; J: TRBJ2-7; DNA: TGTGCCAGCAGCCCAGGGGAGGGGGGCTTCTCCTACGAGCAGTACTTC; CDR3: CASSPGEGGFSYEQYF
V: TRBV19; D: TRBD1; J: TRBJ1-2; DNA: TGTGCCAGTAGTATCGAGGGACAGGGTTATAATGGCTACACCTTC; CDR3: CASSIEGQGYNGYTF
V: TRBV2; D: TRBD2; J: TRBJ2-1; DNA: TGTGCCAGCGCACCGGGACTAGCGGGGGGCCGTAATGAGCAGTTCTTC; CDR3: CASAPGLAGGRNEQFF
V: TRBV5-1; D: TRBD1; J: TRBJ1-2; DNA: TGCGCCAGCAGCTTCAGGACAGGGGAGGGCTACACCTTC; CDR3: CASSFRTGEGYTF
V: TRBV19; D: TRBD2; J: TRBJ2-3; DNA: TGTGCCAGTACCCCCTTGGCGGCTAGCGGGGGGCCCCTCACAGATACGCAGTATTTT; CDR3: CASTPLAASGGPLTDTQYF
V: TRBV7-3; D: .; J: TRBJ2-2; DNA: TGTGCCAGCAGCTTAGGCCAGGGGAACACCGGGGAGCTGTTTTTT; CDR3: CASSLGQGNTGELFF
V: TRBV6-4; D: TRBD1; J: TRBJ2-2; DNA: TGTGCCAGCAATAGGACAGGAAAGAACACCGGGGAGCTGTTTTTT; CDR3: CASNRTGKNTGELFF
V: TRBV9; D: .; J: TRBJ2-3; DNA: TGTGCCAGCAGCCCACAGTTATGGGCAGATACGCAGTATTTT; CDR3: CASSPQLWADTQYF
V: TRBV5-5; D: .; J: TRBJ1-1; DNA: TGTGCCAGCAGCTTGCGGTCCGAGGTAGCTGAAGCTTTCTTT; CDR3: CASSLRSEVAEAFF
V: TRBV27; D: TRBD1; J: TRBJ1-6; DNA: TGTGCCAGCAGTTTCTTCCCGAACAGGGGGCCTAATTCACCCCTCCACTTT; CDR3: CASSFFPNRGPNSPLHF
V: TRBV4-3; D: .; J: TRBJ2-2; DNA: TGCGCCAGCAGCCCTCAACAGGGGAACACCGGGGAGCTGTTTTTT; CDR3: CASSPQQGNTGELFF
V: TRBV7-3; D: .; J: TRBJ2-3; DNA: TGTGCCAGCAGCTTACTAGGGTTGGGGGCAGGAGATACGCAGTATTTT; CDR3: CASSLLGLGAGDTQYF
V: TRBV14; D: TRBD1; J: TRBJ1-1; DNA: TGTGCCAGCAGCCTAAAGACAGGGGCCGGCGCGGGGGAAGCTTTCTTT; CDR3: CASSLKTGAGAGEAFF
V: TRBV4-3; D: TRBD1; J: TRBJ1-3; DNA: TGCGCCAGCAGCCACGCCGGGACAGGGGATGGAAACACCATATATTTT; CDR3: CASSHAGTGDGNTIYF
V: TRBV27; D: TRBD1; J: TRBJ2-5; DNA: TGTGCCAGCAGGAGACAGGGGGAGACCCAGTACTTC; CDR3: CASRRQGETQYF
V: TRBV7-6; D: TRBD1; J: TRBJ2-7; DNA: TGTGCCAGCAGACCGAGACAGGGCGGGCAGCAGTACTTC; CDR3: CASRPRQGGQQYF
V: TRBV11-2; D: .; J: TRBJ2-5; DNA: TGTGCCAGCAGCCCGCAAGAGACCCAGTACTTC; CDR3: CASSPQETQYF
V: TRBV5-1; D: .; J: TRBJ1-6; DNA: TGCGCCAGTAGCCCCGACAGGCTCGGATCACCCCTCCACTTT; CDR3: CASSPDRLGSPLHF
V: TRBV7-9; D: .; J: TRBJ1-2; DNA: TGTGCCAGCAGCTTCTCAGGGGCGAACTATGGCTACACCTTC; CDR3: CASSFSGANYGYTF
V: TRBV18; D: TRBD1; J: TRBJ1-2; DNA: TGTGCCAGCTCACCGGGACAGGGAGATGGCTACACCTTC; CDR3: CASSPGQGDGYTF
V: TRBV4-1; D: TRBD1; J: TRBJ2-5; DNA: TGCGCCAGCAGCCCGGACAGGGGTTGGCAAGAGGCCCAGTACTTC; CDR3: CASSPDRGWQEAQYF
V: TRBV28; D: .; J: TRBJ2-4; DNA: TGTGCCAGCAGTTTACTCCAGGGCACAAACATTCAGTACTTC; CDR3: CASSLLQGTNIQYF
V: TRBV18; D: TRBD2; J: TRBJ2-5; DNA: TGTGCCAGCTCACCTCTTACCCAGACTAGCCGGGGACGGGAAGAGACCCAGTACTTC; CDR3: CASSPLTQTSRGREETQYF
V: TRBV4-3; D: .; J: TRBJ2-3; DNA: TGCGCCAGCAGCCAAGATCAAACGGGCACAGATACGCAGTATTTT; CDR3: CASSQDQTGTDTQYF
V: TRBV6-1; D: TRBD1; J: TRBJ2-5; DNA: TGTGCCAGCAGAGACAGGGGAGTGGAGACCCAGTACTTC; CDR3: CASRDRGVETQYF
V: TRBV13; D: .; J: TRBJ1-1; DNA: TGTGCCAGCAGCTTAGAGGACAGTCACACTGAAGCTTTCTTT; CDR3: CASSLEDSHTEAFF
V: TRBV4-1; D: TRBD2; J: TRBJ2-5; DNA: TGCGCCACCCGAATGGGACTAGCGGGGGAATTTCAAGAGACCCAGTACTTC; CDR3: CATRMGLAGEFQETQYF
V: TRBV5-4; D: TRBD1; J: TRBJ2-3; DNA: TGTGCCAGCAGGGGACAGGGGGCTAGAGATACGCAGTATTTT; CDR3: CASRGQGARDTQYF